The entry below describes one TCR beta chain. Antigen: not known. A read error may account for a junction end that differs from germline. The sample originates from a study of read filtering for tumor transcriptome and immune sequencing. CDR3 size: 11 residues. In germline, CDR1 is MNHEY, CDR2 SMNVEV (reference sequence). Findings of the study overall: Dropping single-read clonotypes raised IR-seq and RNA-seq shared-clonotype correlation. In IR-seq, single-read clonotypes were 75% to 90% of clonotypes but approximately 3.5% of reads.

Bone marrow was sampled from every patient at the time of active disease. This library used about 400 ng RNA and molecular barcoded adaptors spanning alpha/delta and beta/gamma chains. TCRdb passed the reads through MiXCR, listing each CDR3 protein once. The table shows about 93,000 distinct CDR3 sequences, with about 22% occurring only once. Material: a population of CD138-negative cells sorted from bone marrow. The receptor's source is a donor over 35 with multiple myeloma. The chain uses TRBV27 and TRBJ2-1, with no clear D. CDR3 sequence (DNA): TGTGCGAGCAGGAACTATAAAGAGCAGTTCTTC. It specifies CASRNYKEQFF.